This T cell receptor (beta chain) emerged from a study of response to subunit inactivated influenza vaccine. Germline-derived CDR1 and CDR2 are DFQATT and SNEGSKA (reference sequence). The V end was cut by 3 bases, the J end by 2 bases, with 10 bases between. This CDR3 comprises 13 residues. Study outcomes and limitations: Only a handful of new T cells, the authors suggested, are recruited with each seasonal influenza vaccination.

In its sample, this clonotype was seen a few times. Its antigen is still unknown. TCRdb analysed the RT-PCR reads with MiXCR anew, one entry per CDR3 protein. This table has hundreds of thousands of distinct CDR3 sequences, 15% to 18% appearing once. This chain connects TRBV20-1 to TRBJ1-1, with a tentative D call TRBD1 (5 bases). Sample: PBMCs from blood, taken 11 to 12 days after vaccination. The TCR comes from a man aged 45-60 years who received an inactivated influenza vaccine. This CDR3 is CSASSQGNTEAFF. The DNA for the CDR3 is TGCAGTGCTAGTTCTCAGGGTAACACTGAAGCTTTCTTT.